The 16 T cell receptor beta chains presented below share a single source sample, sequenced in a study of T cells in Graves' hyperthyroidism and ophthalmopathy. There were TCR beta CDR3 regions amplified from RNA transcripts. TCR CDR3 underwent first-round RT-PCR with the HTBI primer set. TCRdb re-called the multiplex PCR reads through MiXCR, storing one row per CDR3 protein. The sample yields a few hundred thousand distinct CDR3 sequences, less than 20% seen once. Sequenced input: blood. The receptors come from a woman between 25 and 40 years old with Graves' hyperthyroidism.

The CDR3 loop reads CASSRGGTGQRGAFF. The CDR3, as DNA: TGTGCCAGCAGCCGAGGCGGGACAGGGCAACGAGGAGCTTTCTTT. This chain connects TRBV7-2 to TRBJ1-1, with 9 bases fitting TRBD1. Germline assignment: CDR1 SGHTA and CDR2 FQGNSA. V lost 5 bases to trimming and J lost 10 bases; unmatched junction nucleotides: 14. The CDR3 is 15 residues long.

This clonotype was counted ten times or more. V is TRBV28 and J is TRBJ2-7, with 7 bases matching TRBD1. In germline, CDR1 is MDHEN, CDR2 SYDVKM. The V and J ends lost 6 bases and 3 bases, in that order; junction bases with no gene match: 17. The CDR3 extends over 17 amino acids. DNA for the CDR3: TGTGCCAGCAGGCCCGTAAACAGGGGAAGTCTGGGCTACGAGCAGTACTTC. It yields the protein CASRPVNRGSLGYEQYF.

This clonotype was seen at least ten times. The chain has TRBV10-2 and TRBJ2-7; 10 bases are shared with TRBD1. Germline V gene data show CDR1 as WSHSY and CDR2 as SAAADI. The length of the CDR3 is 17 residues. The junction had 6 bases not matched to a gene; V was cut back by 0 bases and J by 1 base. The CDR3 region is CASSESAAGQGSYEQYF. CDR3 sequence (DNA): TGCGCCAGCAGTGAGTCCGCGGCGGGACAGGGGTCCTACGAGCAGTACTTC.

This clonotype was seen a handful of times. The V gene is TRBV6-1, the J gene TRBJ2-1; D not certain. There are 13 residues in the CDR3. Trimming shortened V by 4 bases and J by 9 bases, and 13 bases separated the two germline ends. Germline V gene sequence: CDR1 MNHNS, CDR2 SASEGT. This chain's CDR3 is CASSVNNGREQFF. The CDR3 nucleotides read TGTGCCAGCAGTGTAAATAATGGTCGTGAGCAGTTCTTC.

This clonotype has at least ten counts. The CDR3 DNA reads TGTGCCACCAGTCAGGGACTAGCGGGAGGGCCTGGAATCGAGAACACCGGGGAGCTGTTTTTT. As protein: CATSQGLAGGPGIENTGELFF. The chain is built from TRBV24-1 and TRBJ2-2; 16 nucleotides agree with TRBD2. The V segment lost 6 bases and the J segment 1 base; nucleotides outside the gene matches: 13. CDR3 length: 21 amino acids. Germline-derived CDR1 and CDR2 are KGHDR and SFDVKD.

The chain has TRBV4-1 and TRBJ1-2; D might be TRBD1 (6 bases). The CDR3 loop spans 14 amino acids. Germline V gene sequence: CDR1 MGHRA, CDR2 YSYEKL. V lost 3 bases, J lost 4 bases, and 12 bases lay in between. The CDR3 bases are TGCGCCAGCAGCCATCACTCGGACAGCTATGGCTACACCTTC. Encoded protein: CASSHHSDSYGYTF.

This clonotype was picked up many times. The V gene is TRBV11-2, the J gene TRBJ2-5; 9 positions agree with TRBD2. V shed 1 base and J 2 bases; nucleotides not matched to a gene: 2. Germline assignment: CDR1 SGHAT and CDR2 FQNNGV. The CDR3 spans 15 residues. CDR3 amino acids: CASSLGLADQETQYF. The CDR3 DNA is TGTGCCAGCAGCTTAGGACTAGCGGATCAAGAGACCCAGTACTTC.

The V and J genes are TRBV6-1 and TRBJ1-3; 7 bases line up with TRBD1. Germline V gene lookup returns CDR1 MNHNS and CDR2 SASEGT. Trimming at V came to 7 bases and at J to 2 bases, leaving 5 bases not matched to a gene. The CDR3 is 14 amino acids. For the CDR3, the DNA is TGTGCCAGCACCTCCCAGGGGGCTGGAAACACCATATATTTT. This sequence encodes CASTSQGAGNTIYF.

This clonotype was counted at least ten times. The rearrangement links TRBV19 to TRBJ1-5; the D gene is possibly TRBD1 (6 bases). Germline CDR1 reads LNHDA; CDR2 reads SQIVND (reference sequence). This CDR3 has 16 residues. V lost 3 bases and J 5 bases, leaving 17 bases between the germline ends. DNA for the CDR3: TGTGCCAGTAGTATTTGGAGGACAGCCGAAGATCAGCCCCAGCATTTT. Amino acid sequence: CASSIWRTAEDQPQHF.

This clonotype was seen more than once but under ten times. The genes are TRBV4-3 and TRBJ2-7; TRBD2 agrees at 7 bases. The V gene's germline CDR1 is LGHNA and CDR2 YSLEER. V trimming: 0 bases; J trimming: 6 bases; junction bases outside the gene matches: 11. The CDR3 covers 16 residues. This CDR3 is CASSQDPFAGRVEQYF. The CDR3 DNA follows: TGCGCCAGCAGCCAAGACCCCTTCGCGGGGAGGGTCGAGCAGTACTTC.

Only a few counts were recorded for this clonotype. The chain is built from TRBV6-4 and TRBJ1-3; weak D call: TRBD1 (5 bases). The germline V and J ends were trimmed by 6 bases and 0 bases, with 9 bases remaining between them. CDR1 is MRHNA, CDR2 SNTAGT, per germline. The CDR3 is 14 residues long. As DNA, the CDR3 is TGTGCCAGCAGATATAGGGGCTCTGGAAACACCATATATTTT. The encoded protein is CASRYRGSGNTIYF.

Here the CDR3 reads CASSFSGGRSYEQYF. The DNA for the CDR3 is TGTGCCAGCAGTTTTTCTGGCGGGAGATCGTACGAGCAGTACTTC. J is TRBJ2-7 and V is TRBV27, with 7 bases fitting TRBD2. Trimming removed 3 bases from V and 4 bases from J; junction bases left unmatched: 9. The CDR3 has 15 amino acids. Germline-derived CDR1 and CDR2 are MNHEY and SMNVEV (reference sequence).

This clonotype was seen only a few times. The CDR3 sequence is CASSPLGLAGTNTDTQYF. Written as DNA, the CDR3 is TGCGCCAGCAGCCCCCTCGGGCTAGCGGGGACGAACACAGATACGCAGTATTTT. This chain links TRBV5-1 with TRBJ2-3, with 9 bases aligning to TRBD2. The ends lost 4 bases at V and 2 bases at J; junction bases unmatched: 14. This CDR3 spans 18 amino acids. The germline V gene encodes CDR1 SGHRS and CDR2 YFSETQ.

This clonotype was seen many times. The V and J genes are TRBV2 and TRBJ1-2; D is undetermined. This CDR3 region has 15 residues. Germline CDR1 reads SNHLY; CDR2 reads FYNNEI. V lost 3 bases and J lost 2, with 13 bases in between. CDR3 region: CASSDMAAGNYGYTF. For the CDR3, the DNA is TGTGCCAGCAGTGATATGGCGGCCGGGAACTATGGCTACACCTTC.

This clonotype was observed at least ten times. The chain joins TRBV12-3 or TRBV12-4 to TRBJ2-7; TRBD1 matches at 7 bases. This CDR3 is 12 amino acids long. Germline trimming cut 6 bases from V and 6 bases from J; bases unmatched to any gene: 5. CDR3 nucleotides: TGTGCCAGCAGAAACACAGGGGCCGAGCAGTACTTC. This encodes CASRNTGAEQYF.

This clonotype was observed at least ten times. The chain combines TRBV12-3 or TRBV12-4 with TRBJ1-2, with D unresolved. V shed 8 bases and J shed 6 bases, with 16 bases lying between them. The length of the CDR3 is 13 residues. CDR3 nucleotides: TGTGCCAGCCAAAATAGCGGGCACGATGGCTACACCTTC. Its translation: CASQNSGHDGYTF.